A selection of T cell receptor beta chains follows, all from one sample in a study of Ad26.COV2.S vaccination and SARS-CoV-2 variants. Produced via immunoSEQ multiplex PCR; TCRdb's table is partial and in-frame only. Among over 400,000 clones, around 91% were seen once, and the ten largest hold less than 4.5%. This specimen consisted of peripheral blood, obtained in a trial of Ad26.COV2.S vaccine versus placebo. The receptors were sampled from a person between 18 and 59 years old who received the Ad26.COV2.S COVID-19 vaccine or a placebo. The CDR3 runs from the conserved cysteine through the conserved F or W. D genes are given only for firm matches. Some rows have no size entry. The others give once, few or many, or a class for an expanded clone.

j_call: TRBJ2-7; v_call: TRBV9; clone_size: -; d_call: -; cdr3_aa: CASSVGPVPSYEQYF; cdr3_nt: TGTGCCAGCAGCGTAGGGCCAGTCCCCTCCTACGAGCAGTACTTC
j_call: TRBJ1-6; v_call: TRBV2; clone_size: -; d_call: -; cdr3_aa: CASSELRQNYNSPLHF; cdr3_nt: TGTGCCAGCAGTGAACTCAGGCAGAACTATAATTCACCCCTCCACTTT
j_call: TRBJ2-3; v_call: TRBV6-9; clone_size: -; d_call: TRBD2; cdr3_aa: CASSLFQRGPTDTQYF; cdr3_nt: TGTGCCAGCAGTTTGTTCCAGCGGGGACCCACAGATACGCAGTATTTT
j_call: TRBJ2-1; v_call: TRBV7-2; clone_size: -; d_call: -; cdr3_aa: CASSLPPLEDEQFF; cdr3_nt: TGTGCCAGCAGCTTACCACCTCTGGAGGATGAGCAGTTCTTC
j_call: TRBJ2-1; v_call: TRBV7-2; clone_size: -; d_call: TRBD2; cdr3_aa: CASSLGLAGGPNEQFF; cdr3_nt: TGTGCCAGCAGCTTAGGACTAGCGGGAGGGCCGAATGAGCAGTTCTTC
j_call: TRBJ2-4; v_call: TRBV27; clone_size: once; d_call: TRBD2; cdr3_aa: CASSPPPGLAGGAGIQYF; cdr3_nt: TGTGCCAGCAGTCCGCCCCCCGGACTAGCGGGGGGGGCGGGCATTCAGTACTTC
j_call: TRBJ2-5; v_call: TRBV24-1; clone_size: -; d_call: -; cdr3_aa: CATSDPPPEQETQYF; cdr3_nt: TGTGCCACCAGTGACCCCCCCCCGGAACAAGAGACCCAGTACTTC
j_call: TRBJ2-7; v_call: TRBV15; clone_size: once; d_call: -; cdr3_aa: CATSLTQGRNEQYF; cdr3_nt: TGTGCCACCAGTTTGACACAGGGCAGGAACGAGCAGTACTTC
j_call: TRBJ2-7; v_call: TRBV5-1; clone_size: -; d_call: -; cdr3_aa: CASRMDPGPYEQYF; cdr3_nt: TGCGCCAGCAGGATGGACCCGGGACCCTACGAGCAGTACTTC
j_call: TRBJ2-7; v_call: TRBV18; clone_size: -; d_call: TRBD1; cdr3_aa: CASSLSGRGTGARYEQYF; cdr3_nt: TGTGCCAGCTCCTTATCGGGGCGCGGGACAGGGGCGCGCTACGAGCAGTACTTC
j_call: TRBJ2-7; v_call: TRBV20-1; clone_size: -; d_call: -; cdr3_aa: CSARYRGEQYF; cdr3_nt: TGCAGTGCTAGATACCGAGGGGAGCAGTACTTC
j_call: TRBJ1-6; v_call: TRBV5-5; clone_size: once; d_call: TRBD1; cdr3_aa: CASSLATGGRNSPLHF; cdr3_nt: TGTGCCAGCAGCTTGGCGACAGGGGGTAGGAATTCACCCCTCCACTTT
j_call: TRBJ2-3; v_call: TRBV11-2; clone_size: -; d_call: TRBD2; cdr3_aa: CASSVGLAGPDTQYF; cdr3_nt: TGTGCCAGCAGCGTTGGACTAGCGGGACCAGATACGCAGTATTTT
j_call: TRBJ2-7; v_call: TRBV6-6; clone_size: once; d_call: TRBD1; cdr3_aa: CASSSQPGQGRNEQYF; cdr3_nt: TGTGCCAGCAGTTCCCAACCGGGACAGGGAAGAAACGAGCAGTACTTC
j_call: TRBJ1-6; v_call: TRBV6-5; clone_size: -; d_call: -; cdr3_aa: CASQVGALKNSPLHF; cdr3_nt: TGTGCCAGCCAGGTGGGAGCACTGAAAAATTCACCCCTCCACTTT
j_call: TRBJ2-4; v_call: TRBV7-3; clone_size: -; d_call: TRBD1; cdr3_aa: CASSRTGRDIQYF; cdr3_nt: TGTGCCAGCAGCCGGACAGGGCGGGACATTCAGTACTTC
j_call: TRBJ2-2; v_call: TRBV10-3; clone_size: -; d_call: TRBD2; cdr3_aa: CAITDNGRGEAGELFF; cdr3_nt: TGTGCCATCACGGATAATGGGAGGGGCGAGGCCGGGGAGCTGTTTTTT
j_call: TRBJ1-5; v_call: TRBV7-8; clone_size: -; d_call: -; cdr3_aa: CASSFDRSGRWGQPQHF; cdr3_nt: TGTGCCAGCAGCTTCGATCGGAGCGGGAGATGGGGCCAGCCCCAGCATTTT
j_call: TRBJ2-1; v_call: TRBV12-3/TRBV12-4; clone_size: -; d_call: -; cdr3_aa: CASSLGRYNEQFF; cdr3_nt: TGTGCCAGCAGTTTAGGCAGATACAATGAGCAGTTCTTC
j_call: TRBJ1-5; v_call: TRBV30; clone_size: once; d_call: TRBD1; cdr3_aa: CAWSAPTGDSNQPQHF; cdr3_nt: TGTGCCTGGAGTGCTCCGACAGGGGATAGCAATCAGCCCCAGCATTTT
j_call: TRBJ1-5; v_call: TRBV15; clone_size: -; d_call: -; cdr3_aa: CATSRDRGSSQPQHF; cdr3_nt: TGTGCCACCAGCAGGGACAGAGGAAGCTCTCAGCCCCAGCATTTT
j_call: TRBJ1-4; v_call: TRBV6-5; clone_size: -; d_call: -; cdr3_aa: CASSYSGQSNEKLFF; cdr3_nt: TGTGCCAGCAGTTACTCGGGACAATCTAATGAAAAACTGTTTTTT
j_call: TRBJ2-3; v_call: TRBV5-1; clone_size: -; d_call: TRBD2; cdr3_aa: CASSPGTSGGSTDTQYF; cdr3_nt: TGCGCCAGCAGCCCGGGGACTAGCGGGGGTAGCACAGATACGCAGTATTTT
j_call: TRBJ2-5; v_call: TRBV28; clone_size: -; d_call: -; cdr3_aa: CASHKRGLSETQYF; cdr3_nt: TGTGCCAGTCATAAAAGGGGGTTGTCAGAGACCCAGTACTTC
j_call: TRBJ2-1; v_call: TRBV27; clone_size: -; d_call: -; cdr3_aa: CASSLDTTPNNEQFF; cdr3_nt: TGTGCCAGCAGTTTAGATACGACACCGAACAATGAGCAGTTCTTC
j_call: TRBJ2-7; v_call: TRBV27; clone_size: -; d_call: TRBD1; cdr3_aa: CASSLALGQGLYF; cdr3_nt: TGTGCCAGCAGTTTGGCGTTGGGACAGGGGTTGTACTTC
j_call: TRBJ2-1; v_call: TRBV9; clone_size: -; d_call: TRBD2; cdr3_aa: CASSPQGRDYGNEQFF; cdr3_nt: TGTGCCAGCAGCCCCCAAGGGAGGGATTATGGTAATGAGCAGTTCTTC
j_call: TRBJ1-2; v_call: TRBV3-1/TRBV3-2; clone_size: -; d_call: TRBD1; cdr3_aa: CASSQFSSYPGGPGGYGYTF; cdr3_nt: TGTGCCAGCAGCCAATTCAGTAGTTACCCAGGGGGTCCCGGGGGATATGGCTACACCTTC
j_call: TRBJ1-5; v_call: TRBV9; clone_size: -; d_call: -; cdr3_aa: CASSVGQELLQPQHF; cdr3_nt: TGTGCCAGCAGCGTAGGACAGGAGCTGCTGCAGCCCCAGCATTTT
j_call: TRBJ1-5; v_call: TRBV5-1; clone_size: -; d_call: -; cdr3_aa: CASSPDGTPDQPQHF; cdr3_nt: TGCGCCAGCAGCCCGGACGGGACGCCCGATCAGCCCCAGCATTTT
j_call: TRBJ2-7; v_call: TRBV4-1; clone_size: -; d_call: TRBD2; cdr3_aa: CASSQVFPSGLYEQYF; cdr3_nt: TGCGCCAGCAGCCAAGTTTTCCCTAGCGGACTTTACGAGCAGTACTTC
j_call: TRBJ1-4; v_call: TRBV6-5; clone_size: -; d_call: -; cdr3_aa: CASSPIGSSNEKLFF; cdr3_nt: TGTGCCAGCAGCCCCATCGGGAGCTCAAATGAAAAACTGTTTTTT
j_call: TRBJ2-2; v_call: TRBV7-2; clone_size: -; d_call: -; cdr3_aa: CASSYPPGELFF; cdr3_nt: TGTGCCAGCAGCTACCCCCCCGGGGAGCTGTTTTTT
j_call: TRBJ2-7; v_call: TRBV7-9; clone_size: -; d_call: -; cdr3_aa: CASSLTVYEQYF; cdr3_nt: TGTGCCAGCAGCTTAACAGTTTACGAGCAGTACTTC
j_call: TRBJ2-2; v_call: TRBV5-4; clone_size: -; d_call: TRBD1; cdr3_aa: CASSSQRGPGELFF; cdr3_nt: TGTGCCAGCAGCTCCCAAAGGGGGCCCGGGGAGCTGTTTTTT
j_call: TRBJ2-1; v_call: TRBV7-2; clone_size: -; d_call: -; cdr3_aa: CASSLASAFGNEQFF; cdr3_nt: TGTGCCAGCAGCTTAGCGTCTGCCTTTGGCAATGAGCAGTTCTTC
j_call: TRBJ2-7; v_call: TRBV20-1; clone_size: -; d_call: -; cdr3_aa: CSASNRIGEQYF; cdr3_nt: TGCAGTGCTAGTAATCGTATCGGCGAGCAGTACTTC
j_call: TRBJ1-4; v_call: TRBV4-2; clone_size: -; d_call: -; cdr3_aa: CASSQDPRGDEKLFF; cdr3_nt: TGTGCCAGCAGCCAAGATCCCAGGGGAGACGAAAAACTGTTTTTT
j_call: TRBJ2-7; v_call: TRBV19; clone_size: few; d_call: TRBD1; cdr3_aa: CASSLQGISSYEQYF; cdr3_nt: TGTGCCAGTAGCCTACAGGGGATCAGCTCCTACGAGCAGTACTTC
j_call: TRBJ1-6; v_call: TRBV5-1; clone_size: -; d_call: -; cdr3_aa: CASRNRQSGSPLHF; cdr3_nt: TGCGCCAGCAGAAACAGGCAATCGGGTTCACCCCTCCACTTT
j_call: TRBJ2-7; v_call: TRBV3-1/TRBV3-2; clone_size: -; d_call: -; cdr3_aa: CASSLASGTFYEQYF; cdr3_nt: TGTGCCAGCAGCCTGGCCTCCGGGACCTTCTACGAGCAGTACTTC